This entry features one T cell receptor beta chain sequence. What it binds is not known. The sample originates from a study of PD-1 blockade in mismatch repair-deficient tumors. Study-wide findings and caveats: After pembrolizumab, tumor-resident clones rose rapidly, then generally contracted before radiologic responses.

TCRdb keeps only in-frame clones here, not all; method: immunoSEQ multiplex PCR. The table has 95,000 to 150,000 clones, around 83% seen once; the top ten hold roughly 14%. All patients were mismatch repair deficient, assessed by either PCR or immunohistochemistry. Germline V gives CDR1 MNHEY, CDR2 SVGAGI. This CDR3 spans 14 amino acids. Trimming cost V 7 bases and J 0 bases, with 10 bases left between them. Sequences were derived from peripheral blood, sampled 44 weeks after starting pembrolizumab. This TCR derives from an adult with mismatch repair-deficient cancer. The J gene is TRBJ2-1, the V gene TRBV6-5, with D uncertain. Here the CDR3 DNA reads TGTGCCAGCATCGGCTCGGGCTCCTACAATGAGCAGTTCTTC. Translation: CASIGSGSYNEQFF.